This T cell receptor (beta chain) came from a study of cytomegalovirus exposure and HLA in healthy donors. Concerning this clone: The antigen is unknown.

PCR amplification relied on 60 Vbeta primers (plus 13 Jbeta primers). Profiling relied on immunoSEQ multiplex PCR, and the TCRdb table lists in-frame clones only, not all of them. The repertoire holds around 140,000 clones, more than 55% seen once, with 6.5% in the top ten. Participants comprised healthy donors of bone marrow. Overall study findings and caveats: Later analysis associated a missense DCLRE1C variant with TCR beta V- and J-gene trimming.

This receptor was taken from a woman in her fifties or sixties in good health and CMV-seronegative. Material for sequencing was PBMCs.

CDR3: CASSARTSGRSSSYEQYF. CDR3 in DNA: TGTGCCAGCAGCGCGCGGACTAGCGGGAGATCTAGCTCCTACGAGCAGTACTTC. The V call is TRBV7-2, the J call TRBJ2-7; 13 bases are shared with TRBD2. This CDR3 has 18 residues. Germline V gene data show CDR1 as SGHTA and CDR2 as FQGNSA. V lost 5 bases, J lost 0 bases, and 10 bases stayed unmatched.